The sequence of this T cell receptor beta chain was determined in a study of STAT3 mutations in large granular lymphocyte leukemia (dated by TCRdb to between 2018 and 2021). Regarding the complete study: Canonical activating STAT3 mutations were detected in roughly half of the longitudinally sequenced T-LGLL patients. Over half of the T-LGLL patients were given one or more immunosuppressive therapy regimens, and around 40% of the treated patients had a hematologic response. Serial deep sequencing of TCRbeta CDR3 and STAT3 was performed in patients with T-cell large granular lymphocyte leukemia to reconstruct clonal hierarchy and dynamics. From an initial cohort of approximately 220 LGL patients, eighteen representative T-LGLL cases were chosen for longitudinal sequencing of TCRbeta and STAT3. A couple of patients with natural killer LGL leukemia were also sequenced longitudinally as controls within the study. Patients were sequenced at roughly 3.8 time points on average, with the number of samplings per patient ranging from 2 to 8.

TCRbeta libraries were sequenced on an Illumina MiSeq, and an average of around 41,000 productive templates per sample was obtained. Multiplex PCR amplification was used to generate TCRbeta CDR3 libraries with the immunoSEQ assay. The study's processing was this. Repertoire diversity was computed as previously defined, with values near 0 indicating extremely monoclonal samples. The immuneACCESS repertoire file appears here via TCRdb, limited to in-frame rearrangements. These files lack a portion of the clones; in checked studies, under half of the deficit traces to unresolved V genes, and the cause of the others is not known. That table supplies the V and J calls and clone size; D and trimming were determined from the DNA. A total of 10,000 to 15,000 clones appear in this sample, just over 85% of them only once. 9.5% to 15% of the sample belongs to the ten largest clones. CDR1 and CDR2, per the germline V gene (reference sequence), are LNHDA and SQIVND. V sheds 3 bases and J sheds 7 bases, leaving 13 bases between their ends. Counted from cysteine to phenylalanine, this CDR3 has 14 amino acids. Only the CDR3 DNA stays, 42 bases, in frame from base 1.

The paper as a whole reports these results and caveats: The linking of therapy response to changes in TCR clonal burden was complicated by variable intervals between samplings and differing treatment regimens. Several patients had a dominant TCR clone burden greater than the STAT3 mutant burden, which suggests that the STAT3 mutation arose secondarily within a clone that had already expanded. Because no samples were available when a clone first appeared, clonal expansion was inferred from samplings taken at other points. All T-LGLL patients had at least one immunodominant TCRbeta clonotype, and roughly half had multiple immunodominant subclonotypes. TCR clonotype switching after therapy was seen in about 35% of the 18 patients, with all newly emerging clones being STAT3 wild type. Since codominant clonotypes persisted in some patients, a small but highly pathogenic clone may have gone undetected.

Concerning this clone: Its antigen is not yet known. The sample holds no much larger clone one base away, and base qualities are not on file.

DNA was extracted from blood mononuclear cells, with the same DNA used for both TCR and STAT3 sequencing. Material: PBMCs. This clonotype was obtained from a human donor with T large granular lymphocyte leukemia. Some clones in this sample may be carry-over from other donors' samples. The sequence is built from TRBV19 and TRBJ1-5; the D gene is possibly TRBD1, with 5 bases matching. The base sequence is TGTGCCAGTAGTATTGGTCCAGGGCACCAGCCCCAGCATTTT. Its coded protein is CASSIGPGHQPQHF.